This T cell receptor (beta chain) was captured in a study of blood T cell repertoires in COVID-19. Study details: Nucleic acid was either cDNA or gDNA, and it came from T cells, B-cell-depleted T cells, or PBMCs.

Participants were aged about 18 to 90 years from around 26 US areas. Participants reported their clinical history, and cohort assignment relied on those reports. Method: immunoSEQ multiplex PCR; TCRdb's copy keeps in-frame clones and lacks some. In the table there are fewer than 500,000 clones, approximately 87% of which are singletons. CDR3 length equals 14 residues. Germline V gene sequence: CDR1 SGHAT, CDR2 FQNNGV. Trimming left V 4 bases short and J 3 bases short, with 12 bases between. Sequencing was performed on PBMCs or T cells enriched from blood (not recorded which). The TCR sequence derives from a woman in her twenties or thirties with acute COVID-19. V and J are TRBV11-2 and TRBJ1-2; D possibly corresponds to TRBD1 (6 bases). The CDR3 loop reads CASSSTGSYYGYTF. Written as DNA, the CDR3 is TGTGCCAGCAGCTCAACAGGGAGCTACTATGGCTACACCTTC.